These 21 T cell receptor beta chains originate from one sample sequenced in a study of vaccination and CD4 T cells after COVID-19. These receptors lack a known antigen. Time point indicated: late sampling 161 to 241 days after vaccination in a few convalescent patients. The treatment here: 10-day PBMC culture with coronavirus spike peptide pools or control peptides (ViraFEST assay). Once obtained from cultured CD4+ T cells, the DNA was sequenced using the Oncomine TCR Beta short-read assay. MiXCR was run by TCRdb on the PCR reads, yielding one entry per CDR3 protein. The data hold 21,000 or so distinct CDR3 sequences, with over 40% observed a single time. This material consisted of CD4+ T cells from blood, cultured in vitro, taken about 7 months after SARS-CoV-2 vaccination. The receptors come from a human donor who had recovered from COVID-19.

This clonotype was seen only a few times. CDR3 nucleotides: TGCAGTGCTAGGGGTTCAGGGAACACCGGGGAGCTGTTTTTT. It codes for CSARGSGNTGELFF. This chain links TRBV20-1 with TRBJ2-2; D unresolved. The CDR3 totals 14 residues. Trimming took 3 bases from V and 1 from J, leaving 9 bases between them. Germline V gives CDR1 DFQATT, CDR2 SNEGSKA (reference sequence).

This clonotype came up once. This chain connects TRBV6-1 to TRBJ1-5, with TRBD1 as a possible D gene (5 bases). There are 17 residues in the CDR3. Trimming took 5 bases from V and 0 from J, leaving 17 bases between them. CDR1 is MNHNS and CDR2 is SASEGT in the germline V gene. DNA for the CDR3: TGTGCCAGCAGTCAAAGACAGTTGCGGGATAGCAATCAGCCCCAGCATTTT. Residues: CASSQRQLRDSNQPQHF.

CDR3 in DNA: TGTGCCAGTAGTAACTTGGGCAGAGAGCAGTACTTC. Translated, it gives CASSNLGREQYF. The chain joins TRBV19 to TRBJ2-7, with D hard to call. Trimming removed 4 bases at V and 7 bases at J, with 11 bases between. The CDR3 is 12 amino acids. Germline assignment: CDR1 LNHDA and CDR2 SQIVND (reference sequence).

The chain combines TRBV20-1 with TRBJ2-3; 9 bases map to TRBD2. The J segment lost 3 bases and the V segment lost 3 bases, leaving 10 bases of the junction unmatched. CDR1 and CDR2 from the germline V gene are DFQATT and SNEGSKA (reference sequence). The CDR3 runs to 16 residues. The CDR3 DNA follows: TGCAGTGCTAGGAAAAACGCGGGAGGGCCGACAGATACGCAGTATTTT. This sequence encodes CSARKNAGGPTDTQYF.

This clonotype was recorded a few times. This sequence joins TRBV10-3 and TRBJ2-7, with 13 bases identical to TRBD2. V lost 8 bases and J lost 4; bases outside the gene matches: 8. CDR3 size: 15 residues. CDR1 is ENHRY, CDR2 SYGVKD, per germline. This CDR3 reads CAIGGTSGTTYEQYF. In nucleotides, the CDR3 is TGTGCCATCGGGGGGACTAGCGGGACTACTTACGAGCAGTACTTC.

The J gene is TRBJ1-1, the V gene TRBV4-1, with 9 positions matching TRBD1. CDR3 length: 18 residues. The trim removed 1 base at V and 1 base at J, leaving 10 bases unmatched. Germline V gene data show CDR1 as MGHRA and CDR2 as YSYEKL. The CDR3 coding sequence is TGCGCCAGCAGCCAAGGAGGACAGGGGTTGAGGAAGAACACTGAAGCTTTCTTT. It translates to CASSQGGQGLRKNTEAFF.

This clonotype occurred a few times. The chain has TRBV7-2 and TRBJ2-1; unclear D gene. The CDR3 consists of 12 residues. The germline CDR1 and CDR2 sequences are SGHTA and FQGNSA. The V end lost 2 bases, the J end lost 9 bases, and 8 bases lay between the germline ends. In nucleotides, the CDR3 is TGTGCCAGCAGCTTATCTGTGGGTGAGCAGTTCTTC. Translation gives CASSLSVGEQFF.

This clonotype appeared a few times. CDR3 sequence reads: CASSWRDSLYGYTF. DNA of the CDR3: TGTGCCAGCAGCTGGAGGGACAGCCTCTATGGCTACACCTTC. V gene TRBV7-8 combines with J gene TRBJ1-2; 7 bases agree with TRBD1. The CDR3 is 14 amino acids. V shed 4 bases and J 4 bases; nucleotides not matched to a gene: 6. Germline CDR1 SGHVS, CDR2 FQNEAQ.

This clonotype has more than one count but fewer than ten. V gene TRBV7-6 combines with J gene TRBJ2-1, with 12 bases aligning to TRBD2. Germline V gives CDR1 SGHVS, CDR2 FNYEAQ. V dropped 1 base and J dropped 9; count of bases not matched to a gene: 4. The CDR3 has 15 amino acids. The CDR3 loop reads CASSLGLAGEGEQFF. As DNA, the CDR3 is TGTGCCAGCAGCTTAGGACTAGCGGGAGAGGGTGAGCAGTTCTTC.

V and J are TRBV7-3 and TRBJ1-3; the D is unclear. With 4 bases removed from V and 0 bases from J, the gap between germline ends came to 10 bases. CDR1 is SGHTA, CDR2 FQGTGA, per germline. This CDR3 is built from 15 residues. The CDR3 DNA reads TGTGCCAGCAGCTCCCCCGGAGCCTCTGGAAACACCATATATTTT. This translates into CASSSPGASGNTIYF.

In its sample, this clonotype was seen a few times. The chain has TRBV10-1 and TRBJ2-3; TRBD2 agrees at 12 bases. The CDR3 has 15 residues. Germline V gene lookup returns CDR1 WNHNN and CDR2 SYGVQD (reference sequence). V dropped 6 bases and J dropped 2; count of bases not matched to a gene: 3. The CDR3 DNA is TGCGCCAGCAGGAGGACTAGCGGGAACACAGATACGCAGTATTTT. Amino acid sequence: CASRRTSGNTDTQYF.

The rearrangement uses TRBV20-1 and TRBJ2-3, with D hard to call. The CDR3 is 15 residues long. The V gene lost 0 bases and the J gene lost 3 bases, with 13 bases spanning the gap. Germline V gene data show CDR1 as DFQATT and CDR2 as SNEGSKA (reference sequence). CDR3 nucleotide sequence: TGCAGTGCTAGAGATTCTGTGGCCCCTACAGATACGCAGTATTTT. Protein product: CSARDSVAPTDTQYF.

The table lists this clonotype with a few counts. The genes are TRBV20-1 and TRBJ2-5, with TRBD2 matching over 13 bases. This CDR3 is built from 15 residues. The ends lost 2 bases at V and 4 bases at J; junction bases unmatched: 4. Germline CDR1 reads DFQATT; CDR2 reads SNEGSKA (reference sequence). This chain's CDR3 is CSARTSGGGIETQYF. In nucleotides, the CDR3 is TGCAGTGCTAGAACTAGCGGGGGGGGGATAGAGACCCAGTACTTC.

For this clonotype: At one end the junction does not follow the germline gene, possibly because of a read error. The V and J genes are TRBV20-1 and TRBJ1-1; possibly TRBD1 for D (5 bases). The CDR3 runs to 14 residues. The germline V gene has CDR1 DFQATT and CDR2 SNEGSKA (reference sequence). The CDR3 sequence: CSARGRTGLSEAFF. DNA for the CDR3: TGCAGTGCAAGAGGGAGGACGGGACTCTCTGAAGCTTTCTTT.

The chain combines TRBV20-1 with TRBJ2-3; D possibly matches TRBD1 or TRBD2 (6 bases each). This CDR3 spans 16 amino acids. CDR1 and CDR2 (germline): DFQATT, SNEGSKA (reference sequence). V was shortened by 4 bases and J by 2 bases, with 19 bases between the two germline ends. Written as DNA, the CDR3 is TGCAGTGCTAATCTCCCGGGGGCAATACTCACAGATACGCAGTATTTT. Its protein is CSANLPGAILTDTQYF.

The genes are TRBV15 and TRBJ1-5, with D maybe TRBD1 (5 bases). V was cut by 0 bases and J by 5 bases, with 8 bases left in between. CDR1 and CDR2 from the germline V gene are LNHNV and YYDKDF (reference sequence). This CDR3 contains 14 residues. The CDR3 bases are TGTGCCACCAGCAGAGAAGGAGGGGATCAGCCCCAGCATTTT. This codes for CATSREGGDQPQHF. Together with reference TRBV15 and TRBJ1-5, the CDR3 gives the full variable domain: DAMVIQNPRYQVTQFGKPVTLSCSQTLNHNVMYWYQQKSSQAPKLLFHYYDKDFNNEADTPDNFQSRRPNTSFCFLDIRSPGLGDTAMYLCATSREGGDQPQHFGDGTRLSIL.

J is TRBJ2-1 and V is TRBV7-2; 7 positions agree with TRBD2. The V gene end was trimmed by 1 base and the J gene end by 5 bases; junction bases not matched to a gene: 5. Germline lookup yields CDR1 SGHTA and CDR2 FQGNSA. This CDR3 contains 15 residues. The CDR3 region has the DNA TGTGCCAGCAGCTTAGAGGGGCTAGCGGACAATGAGCAGTTCTTC. Amino acids: CASSLEGLADNEQFF.

The chain carries TRBV28 and TRBJ1-1; D gene ambiguous. The CDR3 loop spans 17 amino acids. V shed 2 bases and J shed 5 bases, with 21 bases lying between them. The V gene's germline CDR1 is MDHEN and CDR2 SYDVKM. Written as DNA, the CDR3 is TGTGCCAGCAGTTTAAGTCCCCTCAGCCTAGGTATTACTGAAGCTTTCTTT. Translating gives CASSLSPLSLGITEAFF.

This clonotype was seen just once. The chain has TRBV6-2 or TRBV6-3 and TRBJ2-7; D is uncertain. CDR1 MNHEY and CDR2 SVGEGT come from the germline V gene. The CDR3 has 14 residues. V was shortened by 7 bases and J by 0 bases, with 13 bases between the two germline ends. The CDR3 spells CASTQPPASYEQYF. The CDR3 DNA sequence: TGTGCCAGCACGCAGCCCCCGGCCTCCTACGAGCAGTACTTC.

This clonotype occurred a few times. This chain connects TRBV6-1 to TRBJ2-1; 10 bases line up with TRBD2. The CDR3 length is 16 residues. Germline values: CDR1 MNHNS, CDR2 SASEGT. Germline trimming cut 6 bases from V and 4 bases from J; bases unmatched to any gene: 9. The CDR3 coding sequence is TGTGCCAGCAGCACACCGGGACTAGCGAATTACAATGAGCAGTTCTTC. As protein: CASSTPGLANYNEQFF.

This chain connects TRBV7-6 to TRBJ2-5, with TRBD1 as a possible D gene (6 bases). The CDR3 contains 12 residues. Deletions cut 2 bases from V and 5 bases from J, with 6 bases between. Germline CDR1 and CDR2: SGHVS and FNYEAQ. DNA of the CDR3: TGTGCCAGCAGCTTACAGGGGGAGACCCAGTACTTC. Translating it yields CASSLQGETQYF.